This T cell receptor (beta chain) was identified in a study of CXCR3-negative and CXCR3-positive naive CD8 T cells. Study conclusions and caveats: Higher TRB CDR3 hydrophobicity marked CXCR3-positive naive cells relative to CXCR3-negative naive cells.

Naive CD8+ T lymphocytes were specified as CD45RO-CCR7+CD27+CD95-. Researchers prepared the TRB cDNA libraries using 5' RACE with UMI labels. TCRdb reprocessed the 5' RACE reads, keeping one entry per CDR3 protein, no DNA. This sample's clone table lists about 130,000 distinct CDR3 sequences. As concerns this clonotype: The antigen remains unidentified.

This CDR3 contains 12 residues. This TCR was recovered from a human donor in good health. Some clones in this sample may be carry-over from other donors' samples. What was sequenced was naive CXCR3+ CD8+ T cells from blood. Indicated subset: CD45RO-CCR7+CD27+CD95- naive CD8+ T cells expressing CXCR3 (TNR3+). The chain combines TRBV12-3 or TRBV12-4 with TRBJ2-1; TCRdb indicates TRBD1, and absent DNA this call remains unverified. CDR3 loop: CASRGEYNEQFF.